This TCR beta chain was retrieved from a study of Ad26.COV2.S vaccination and SARS-CoV-2 variants. Turning to the study itself: Vaccine-arm donor from the placebo-controlled COV1001 Ad26.COV2.S trial. Donor got 5x10^10 or 1x10^11 viral particles of Ad26.COV2.S.

The study's findings and limits: The placebo group had lower spike-specific TCR breadth than the vaccine recipients did.

About this clone itself: Antigen specificity is unknown.

Germline CDR1 is SGHVS and CDR2 is FQNEAQ. V was clipped by 5 bases and J by 4 bases, with 5 bases between them. The CDR3 has 11 amino acids. Only in-frame clones appear in the TCRdb table, and some are missing; sequencing was by immunoSEQ multiplex PCR. Among hundreds of thousands of clones listed, over 75% were seen once. As for treatment: 19 received Ad26.COV2.S at low or high dose, single or two shots; roughly 5 received placebo; per-sample allocation not given. Collection of the samples took place on day 63 after the first injection of vaccine or placebo. In Boston, the donor was an adult between 18-55 years of age.

The material was peripheral blood, obtained in a trial of Ad26.COV2.S vaccine versus placebo. The clonotype was recovered from a person aged 18 to 65 who received the Ad26.COV2.S COVID-19 vaccine or a placebo. V usage is TRBV7-8 and J usage is TRBJ2-5, with D uncertain. For the CDR3, the DNA is TGTGCCAGCAGCCCAAGAGAGACCCAGTACTTC. This sequence encodes CASSPRETQYF.